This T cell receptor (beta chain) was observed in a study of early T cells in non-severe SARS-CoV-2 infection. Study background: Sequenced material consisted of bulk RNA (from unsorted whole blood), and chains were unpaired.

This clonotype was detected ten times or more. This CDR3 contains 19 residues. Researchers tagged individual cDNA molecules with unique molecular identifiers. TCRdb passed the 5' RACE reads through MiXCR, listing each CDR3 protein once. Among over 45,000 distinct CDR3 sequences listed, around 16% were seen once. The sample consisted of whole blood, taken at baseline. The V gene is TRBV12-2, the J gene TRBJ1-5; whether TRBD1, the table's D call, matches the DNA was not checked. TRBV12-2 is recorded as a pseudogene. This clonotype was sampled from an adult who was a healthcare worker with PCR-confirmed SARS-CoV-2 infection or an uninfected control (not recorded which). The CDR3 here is CASRLAKTGTRPFGQPQHF. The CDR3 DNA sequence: TGTGCAAGTCGCTTAGCCAAGACAGGAACTCGACCATTCGGTCAGCCCCAGCATTTT.